This T cell receptor beta chain was sequenced in a study of shared T cell receptors in the human thymus. There are a few counts of this clone. This CDR3 region has 15 residues. The germline gives CDR1 MNHEY, CDR2 SMNVEV (reference sequence). The junction had 5 bases not matched to a gene; V was cut back by 7 bases and J by 0 bases. Measured with immunoSEQ multiplex PCR; TCRdb has only the in-frame clones, and not every one. The sample lists more than 550,000 clones; approximately 85% were seen once. These same data were also listed under a study on human thymus T cells. That source notes: Corrective surgery for congenital heart defects was being performed on the healthy Finnish infants who were the donors. Thymus tissue for the work was resected from patients undergoing corrective heart surgery. Highly overlapping thymic repertoires among unrelated individuals were reported in related research.

The specimen was thymocytes. This clonotype was sampled from a girl in the first two years of life with a congenital heart defect. The V gene is TRBV27, the J gene TRBJ2-2, with TRBD1 matching over 7 bases. The CDR3 region has the DNA TGTGCCAGCACCTCAGGACAGGCGAACACCGGGGAGCTGTTTTTT. Amino acid sequence: CASTSGQANTGELFF.